Below, 8 T cell receptor beta chains from the same sample are listed, as sequenced in a study of beta chain features in type 1 diabetes. Every isolated RNA sample was fully reverse transcribed, so sequencing captured expressed TCRB transcripts. Produced via immunoSEQ multiplex PCR; TCRdb's table is partial and in-frame only. The top ten hold around 0.44% of the sample, which has 300,000 to 400,000 clones, less than 10% seen once. Input material: central memory CD4+ T cells from blood. The receptors originated from a woman aged 18-30 years in good health.

The chain is built from TRBV5-1 and TRBJ2-7; 8 positions match TRBD1. Per the germline V gene, CDR1 is SGHRS and CDR2 is YFSETQ. The CDR3 loop spans 15 amino acids. Trimming removed 4 bases from V and 3 bases from J; junction bases left unmatched: 9. Here the CDR3 DNA reads TGCGCCAGCAGCCCAGGGGGCCTCGAATACTACGAGCAGTACTTC. The encoded protein is CASSPGGLEYYEQYF.

V usage is TRBV7-6 and J usage is TRBJ1-5; tentative D call: TRBD1 (5 bases). V was cut by 3 bases and J by 1 base, with 28 bases left in between. Germline CDR1 and CDR2: SGHVS and FNYEAQ. The CDR3 runs to 21 residues. The CDR3 DNA reads TGTGCCAGCAGCTTTAGGCCCCGGGACCATCCCGGTGTTTCCAGCAATCAGCCCCAGCATTTT. Amino acid sequence: CASSFRPRDHPGVSSNQPQHF.

This clone was seen only a few times. This chain uses TRBV11-2 with TRBJ2-2; D is unresolved. Germline CDR1 is SGHAT and CDR2 is FQNNGV. The CDR3 is made up of 14 amino acids. V was trimmed by 2 bases and J by 2 bases, leaving 6 bases between them. The CDR3 coding sequence is TGTGCCAGCAGCTTATCCATCAACACCGGGGAGCTGTTTTTT. Translated: CASSLSINTGELFF.

This chain connects TRBV4-2 to TRBJ2-2, with D hard to call. CDR1 is LGHNA, CDR2 YNFKEQ, per germline. The CDR3 length is 17 residues. The ends were cut back, 1 base at V and 2 bases at J, with 14 bases in the middle. The CDR3 DNA sequence: TGTGCCAGCAGCCAAGGAAGCTGGAGAAGTAACACCGGGGAGCTGTTTTTT. Its translation: CASSQGSWRSNTGELFF.

This chain connects TRBV4-3 to TRBJ2-5, with TRBD2 identical over 8 bases. This CDR3 comprises 16 residues. V lost 0 bases and J lost 9; bases outside the gene matches: 12. The germline V gene encodes CDR1 LGHNA and CDR2 YSLEER. The CDR3 region is CASSQERGLGAQAQYF. In nucleotides, the CDR3 is TGCGCCAGCAGCCAAGAACGGGGACTAGGGGCCCAGGCCCAGTACTTC.

A few counts support this clone. The V and J genes are TRBV27 and TRBJ2-7; D unresolved. V was pared by 0 bases and J by 0 bases, with 9 bases between. The CDR3 is made up of 15 amino acids. The V gene's germline CDR1 is MNHEY and CDR2 SMNVEV (reference sequence). CDR3 sequence (DNA): TGTGCCAGCAGTTTATCTGGACCCCTCTCCTACGAGCAGTACTTC. Its translation: CASSLSGPLSYEQYF.

In its sample, this clone was seen a few times. V gene TRBV2 combines with J gene TRBJ2-3, with D maybe TRBD1 (5 bases). V was clipped by 7 bases and J by 3 bases, with 17 bases between them. The germline CDR1 and CDR2 sequences are SNHLY and FYNNEI. This CDR3 comprises 15 residues. The CDR3 nucleotides are TGTGCCAGCACCAAAGGGGATATACGGACAGATACGCAGTATTTT. It codes for CASTKGDIRTDTQYF.

The chain has TRBV5-1 and TRBJ2-7, with a possible D match to TRBD1 (5 bases). V was clipped by 0 bases and J by 3 bases, with 28 bases between them. Per germline, CDR1 SGHRS and CDR2 YFSETQ. The CDR3 runs 20 residues. This CDR3 is CASSLARLGTQGINYYEQYF. The DNA of the CDR3 is TGCGCCAGCAGCTTGGCGCGACTGGGCACTCAGGGCATCAACTACTACGAGCAGTACTTC.